This TCR beta chain was retrieved from a study of vaccination and CD4 T cells after COVID-19. Study-wide background: The stimulating agents, overlapping spike peptides, came from SARS-CoV-2, HCoV-NL63, HCoV-OC43 and HCoV-229E.

Cultured CD4+ T cell DNA underwent sequencing with the Oncomine TCR Beta short-read assay. One entry per CDR3 protein, called by TCRdb with MiXCR from the PCR reads. The sample consists of under 9,500 distinct CDR3 sequences, less than 70% of them appearing once. CDR3 size: 16 residues. The germline V gene has CDR1 MNHNS and CDR2 SASEGT. Trimming removed 5 bases from V and 0 bases from J, with 16 bases in between. Points on this clonotype: Its target is not known.

Sample treatment: approximately 9-day PBMC culture with coronavirus spike peptide pools or control peptides (ViraFEST assay). Sample: CD4+ T cells from blood, cultured in vitro. V is TRBV6-1 and J is TRBJ1-2; TRBD1 might be the D (5 bases). The receptor was derived from a human donor who had recovered from COVID-19. The CDR3 sequence is CASSLTGPYANYGYTF. CDR3 bases: TGTGCCAGCAGTCTCACAGGACCCTATGCTAACTATGGCTACACCTTC.